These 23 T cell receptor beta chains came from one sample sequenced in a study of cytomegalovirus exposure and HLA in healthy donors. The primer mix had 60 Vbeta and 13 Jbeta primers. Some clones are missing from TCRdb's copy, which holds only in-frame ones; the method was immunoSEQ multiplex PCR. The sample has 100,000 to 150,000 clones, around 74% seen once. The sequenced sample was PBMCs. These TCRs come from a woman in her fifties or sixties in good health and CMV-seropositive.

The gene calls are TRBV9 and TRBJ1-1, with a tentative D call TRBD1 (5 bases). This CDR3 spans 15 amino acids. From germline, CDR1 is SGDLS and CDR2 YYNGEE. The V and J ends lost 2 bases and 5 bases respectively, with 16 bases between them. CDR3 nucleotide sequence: TGTGCCAGCAGCGTTAATCCCCTGGGGGGGACTGAAGCTTTCTTT. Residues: CASSVNPLGGTEAFF. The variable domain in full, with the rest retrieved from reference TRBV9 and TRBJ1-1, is DSGVTQTPKHLITATGQRVTLRCSPRSGDLSVYWYQQSLDQGLQFLIQYYNGEERAKGNILERFSAQQFPDLHSELNLSSLELGDSALYFCASSVNPLGGTEAFFGQGTRLTVV.

CDR3 residues: CAWSTSGRRNQPQHF. As DNA, the CDR3 is TGTGCCTGGAGTACTTCCGGGAGGAGGAATCAGCCCCAGCATTTT. The V and J genes are TRBV30 and TRBJ1-5; no definite D call. Germline lookup yields CDR1 GTSNPN and CDR2 SVGIG (reference sequence). V was cut by 2 bases and J by 4 bases, with 15 bases left in between. CDR3 length: 15 residues.

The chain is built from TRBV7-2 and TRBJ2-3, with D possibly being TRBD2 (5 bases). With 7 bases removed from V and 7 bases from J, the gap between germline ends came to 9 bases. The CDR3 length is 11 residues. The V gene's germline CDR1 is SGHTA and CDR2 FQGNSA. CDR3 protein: CASTNGNTQYF. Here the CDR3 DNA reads TGTGCCAGCACCAACGGGAATACGCAGTATTTT. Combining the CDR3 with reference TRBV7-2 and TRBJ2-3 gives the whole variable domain GAGVSQSPSNKVTEKGKDVELRCDPISGHTALYWYRQSLGQGLEFLIYFQGNSAPDKSGLPSDRFSAERTGGSVSTLTIQRTQQEDSAVYLCASTNGNTQYFGPGTRLTVL.

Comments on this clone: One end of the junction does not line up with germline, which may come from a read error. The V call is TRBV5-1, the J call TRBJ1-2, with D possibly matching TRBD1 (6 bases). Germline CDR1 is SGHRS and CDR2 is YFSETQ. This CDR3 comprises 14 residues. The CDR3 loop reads CASSLLPGVDGYPF. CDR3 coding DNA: TGCGCCAGCAGCTTGCTCCCAGGGGTGGATGGCTACCCCTTC. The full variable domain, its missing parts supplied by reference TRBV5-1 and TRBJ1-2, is KAGVTQTPRYLIKTRGQQVTLSCSPISGHRSVSWYQQTPGQGLQFLFEYFSETQRNKGNFPGRFSGRQFSNSRSEMNVSTLELGDSALYLCASSLLPGVDGYPFGSGTRLTVV.

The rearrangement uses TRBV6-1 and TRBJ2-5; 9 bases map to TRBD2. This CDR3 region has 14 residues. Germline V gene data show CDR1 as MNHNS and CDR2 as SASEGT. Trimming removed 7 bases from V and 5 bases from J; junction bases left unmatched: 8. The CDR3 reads CASNRAGGAETQYF. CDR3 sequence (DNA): TGTGCCAGCAACCGAGCGGGGGGCGCCGAGACCCAGTACTTC.

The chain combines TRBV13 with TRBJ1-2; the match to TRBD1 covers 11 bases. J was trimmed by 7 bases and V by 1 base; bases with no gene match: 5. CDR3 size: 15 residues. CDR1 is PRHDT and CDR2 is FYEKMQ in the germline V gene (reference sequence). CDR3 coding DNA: TGTGCCAGCAGCTTAGAGGGACAGGGGGTGGGTGGCTACACCTTC. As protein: CASSLEGQGVGGYTF.

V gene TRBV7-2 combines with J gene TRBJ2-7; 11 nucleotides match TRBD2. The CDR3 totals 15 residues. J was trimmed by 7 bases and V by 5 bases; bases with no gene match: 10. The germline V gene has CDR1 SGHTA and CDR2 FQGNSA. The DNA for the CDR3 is TGTGCCAGCAGCGAATGGGTGGGACTAGCGGAAGAGCAGTACTTC. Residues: CASSEWVGLAEEQYF.

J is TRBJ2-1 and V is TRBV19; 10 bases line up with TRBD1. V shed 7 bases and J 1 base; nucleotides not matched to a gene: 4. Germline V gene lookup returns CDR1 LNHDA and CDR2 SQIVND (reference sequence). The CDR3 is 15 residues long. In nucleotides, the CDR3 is TGTGCCAGTATCGTGGACAGGGGGTCCTACAATGAGCAGTTCTTC. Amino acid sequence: CASIVDRGSYNEQFF. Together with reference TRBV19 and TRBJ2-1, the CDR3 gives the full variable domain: DGGITQSPKYLFRKEGQNVTLSCEQNLNHDAMYWYRQDPGQGLRLIYYSQIVNDFQKGDIAEGYSVSREKKESFPLTVTSAQKNPTAFYLCASIVDRGSYNEQFFGPGTRLTVL.

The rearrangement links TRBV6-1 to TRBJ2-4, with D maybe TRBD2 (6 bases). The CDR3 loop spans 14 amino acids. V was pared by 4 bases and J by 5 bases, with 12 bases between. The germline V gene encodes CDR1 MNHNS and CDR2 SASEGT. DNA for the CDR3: TGTGCCAGCAGTGGGGGCGGGGCAGAAAACATTCAGTACTTC. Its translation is CASSGGGAENIQYF.

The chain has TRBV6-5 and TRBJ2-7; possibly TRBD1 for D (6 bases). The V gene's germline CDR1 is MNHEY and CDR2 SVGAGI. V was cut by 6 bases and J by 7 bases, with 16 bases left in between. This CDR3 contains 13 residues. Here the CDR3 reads CASREDSFGEQYF. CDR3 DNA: TGTGCCAGCAGAGAGGACAGCTTCGGGGAGCAGTACTTC.

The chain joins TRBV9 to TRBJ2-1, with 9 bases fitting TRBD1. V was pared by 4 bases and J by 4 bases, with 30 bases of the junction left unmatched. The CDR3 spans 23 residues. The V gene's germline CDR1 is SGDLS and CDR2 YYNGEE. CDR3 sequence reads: CASSSRVGGGQGGIGGLYNEQFF. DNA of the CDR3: TGTGCCAGCAGCTCACGTGTAGGTGGGGGACAGGGAGGGATCGGGGGGCTTTACAATGAGCAGTTCTTC.

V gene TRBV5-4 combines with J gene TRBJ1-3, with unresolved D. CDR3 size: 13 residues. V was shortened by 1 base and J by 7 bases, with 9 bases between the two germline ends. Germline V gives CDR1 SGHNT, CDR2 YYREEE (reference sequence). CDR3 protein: CASSLRGSNTIYF. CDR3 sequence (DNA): TGTGCCAGCAGCTTGCGCGGGAGCAACACCATATATTTT.

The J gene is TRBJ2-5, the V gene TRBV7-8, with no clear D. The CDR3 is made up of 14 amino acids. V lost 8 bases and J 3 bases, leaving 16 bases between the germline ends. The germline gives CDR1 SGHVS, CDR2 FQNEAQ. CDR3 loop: CASGLNRGEETQYF. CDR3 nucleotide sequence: TGTGCCAGCGGTCTGAATCGAGGAGAAGAGACCCAGTACTTC.

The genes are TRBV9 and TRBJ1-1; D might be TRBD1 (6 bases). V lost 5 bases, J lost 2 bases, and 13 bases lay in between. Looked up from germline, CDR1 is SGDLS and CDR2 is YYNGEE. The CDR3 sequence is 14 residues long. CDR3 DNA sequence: TGTGCCAGCAGTATCTCGGACAGTAACACTGAAGCTTTCTTT. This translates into CASSISDSNTEAFF.

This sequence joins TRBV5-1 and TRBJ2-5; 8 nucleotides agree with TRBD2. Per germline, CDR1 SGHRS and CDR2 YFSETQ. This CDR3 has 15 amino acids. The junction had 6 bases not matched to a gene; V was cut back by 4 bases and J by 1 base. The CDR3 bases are TGCGCCAGCAGCACGTACGGGGGGGCCCAAGAGACCCAGTACTTC. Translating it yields CASSTYGGAQETQYF.

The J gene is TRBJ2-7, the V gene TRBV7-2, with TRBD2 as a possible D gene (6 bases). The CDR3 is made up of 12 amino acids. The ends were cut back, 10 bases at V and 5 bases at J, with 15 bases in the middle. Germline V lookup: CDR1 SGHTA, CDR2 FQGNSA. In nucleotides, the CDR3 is TGTGCCATCCCCGGCGCGGGAAACGAGCAGTACTTC. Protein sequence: CAIPGAGNEQYF.

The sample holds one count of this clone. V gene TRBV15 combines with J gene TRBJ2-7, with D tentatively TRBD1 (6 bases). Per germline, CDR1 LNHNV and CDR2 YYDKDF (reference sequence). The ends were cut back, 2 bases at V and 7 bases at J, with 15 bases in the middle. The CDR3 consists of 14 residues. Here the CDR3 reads CATSRITGPAEQYF. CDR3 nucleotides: TGTGCCACCAGCAGAATTACAGGGCCCGCGGAGCAGTACTTC. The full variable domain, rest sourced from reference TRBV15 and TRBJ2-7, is DAMVIQNPRYQVTQFGKPVTLSCSQTLNHNVMYWYQQKSSQAPKLLFHYYDKDFNNEADTPDNFQSRRPNTSFCFLDIRSPGLGDTAMYLCATSRITGPAEQYFGPGTRLTVT.

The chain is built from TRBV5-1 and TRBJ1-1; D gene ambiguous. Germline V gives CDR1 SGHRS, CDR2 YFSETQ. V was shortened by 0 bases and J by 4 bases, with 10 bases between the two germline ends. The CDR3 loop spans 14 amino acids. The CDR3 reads CASSLAGSATEAFF. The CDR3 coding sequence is TGCGCCAGCAGCTTGGCGGGGAGCGCCACTGAAGCTTTCTTT.

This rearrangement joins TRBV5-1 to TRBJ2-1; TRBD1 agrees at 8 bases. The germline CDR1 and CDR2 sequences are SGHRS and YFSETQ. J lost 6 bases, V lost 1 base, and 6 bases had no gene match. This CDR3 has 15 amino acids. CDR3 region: CASSLLQGGFNEQFF. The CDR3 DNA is TGCGCCAGCAGCTTGTTACAGGGGGGATTCAATGAGCAGTTCTTC.

CDR3 sequence reads: CASSKRGGQAGDTQYF. The CDR3 nucleotides read TGTGCCAGTAGTAAGAGGGGCGGACAGGCCGGGGATACGCAGTATTTT. The chain uses TRBV19 and TRBJ2-3; 7 bases fit TRBD1. The V gene end was trimmed by 4 bases and the J gene end by 6 bases; junction bases not matched to a gene: 13. The CDR3 totals 16 residues. CDR1 LNHDA and CDR2 SQIVND come from the germline V gene (reference sequence).

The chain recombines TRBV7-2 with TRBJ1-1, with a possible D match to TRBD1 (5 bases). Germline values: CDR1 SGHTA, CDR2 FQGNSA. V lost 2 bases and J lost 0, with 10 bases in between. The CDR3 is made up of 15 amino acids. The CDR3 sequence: CASSLWGGMNTEAFF. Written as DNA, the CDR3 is TGTGCCAGCAGCTTATGGGGGGGGATGAACACTGAAGCTTTCTTT.

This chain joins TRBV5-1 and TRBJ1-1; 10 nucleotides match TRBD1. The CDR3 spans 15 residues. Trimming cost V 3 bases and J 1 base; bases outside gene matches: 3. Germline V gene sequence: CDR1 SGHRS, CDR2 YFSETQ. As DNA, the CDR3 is TGCGCCAGCAGCTATCGACAGGGGGCGAACACTGAAGCTTTCTTT. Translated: CASSYRQGANTEAFF.

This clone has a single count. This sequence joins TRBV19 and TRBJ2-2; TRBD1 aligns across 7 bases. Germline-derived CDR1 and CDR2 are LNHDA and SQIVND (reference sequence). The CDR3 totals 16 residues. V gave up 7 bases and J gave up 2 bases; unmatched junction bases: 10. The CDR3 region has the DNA TGTGCCAGTAAAGGAGCAGGGGACAGAAACACCGGGGAGCTGTTTTTT. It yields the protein CASKGAGDRNTGELFF. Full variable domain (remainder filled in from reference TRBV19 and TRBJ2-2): DGGITQSPKYLFRKEGQNVTLSCEQNLNHDAMYWYRQDPGQGLRLIYYSQIVNDFQKGDIAEGYSVSREKKESFPLTVTSAQKNPTAFYLCASKGAGDRNTGELFFGEGSRLTVL.